This T cell receptor beta chain stems from a study of radiation and T cells in renal cell carcinoma. Across the whole study: Nephrectomy followed 15 Gy stereotactic body radiation by 4 weeks. Overall study findings and caveats: Top tumor clonotypes rose in blood 2 weeks post-radiation, then contracted.

As for time point: baseline pretreatment blood. As to treatment: 15 Gy SBRT to primary tumor, nephrectomy 4 weeks later. This renal cell carcinoma was of the clear cell type. In regard to this clone: The antigen remains undetermined.

The germline gives CDR1 SGHRS, CDR2 YFSETQ. The CDR3 loop spans 13 amino acids. Trimming removed 3 bases from V and 2 bases from J, with 8 bases in between. This table comes from immunoSEQ multiplex PCR, and its TCRdb copy is limited to in-frame clones, with some not included. The sample includes 150,000 or so clones, approximately 91% seen only once; the top ten take around 12%. This clonotype originated in a woman aged 45 to 65 with renal cell carcinoma. The chain recombines TRBV5-1 with TRBJ1-1; perhaps TRBD1 as D (5 bases). This specimen was blood, taken from a patient whose treatment included radiotherapy and nephrectomy. CDR3 nucleotide sequence: TGCGCCAGCAGCTCGGGGCTTAACACTGAAGCTTTCTTT. This codes for CASSSGLNTEAFF.